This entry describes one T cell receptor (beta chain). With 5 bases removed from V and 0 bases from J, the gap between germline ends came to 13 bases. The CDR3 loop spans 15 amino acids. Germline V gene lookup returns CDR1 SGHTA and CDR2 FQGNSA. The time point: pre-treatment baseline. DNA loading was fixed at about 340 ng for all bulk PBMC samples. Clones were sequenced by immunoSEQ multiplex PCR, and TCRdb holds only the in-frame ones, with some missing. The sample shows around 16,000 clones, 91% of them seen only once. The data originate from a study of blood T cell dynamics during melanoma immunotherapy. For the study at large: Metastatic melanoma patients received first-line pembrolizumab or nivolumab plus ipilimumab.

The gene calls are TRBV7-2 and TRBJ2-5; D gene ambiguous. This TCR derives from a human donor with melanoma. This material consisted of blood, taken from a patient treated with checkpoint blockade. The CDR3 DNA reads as TGTGCCAGCAGCCAAGTGTGGGCGAACCAAGAGACCCAGTACTTC. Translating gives CASSQVWANQETQYF.